This TCR beta chain was retrieved from a study of blood T cell repertoires in COVID-19. The wider study: Whether acute or convalescent, the COVID-19 samples came from the United States, Italy and Spain. Sample material is recorded as cDNA or gDNA derived from T cells, B-cell-depleted T cells, or PBMCs.

Study processing details: Reference gene primer amplification in the assay estimated nucleated cell counts. The protocol was immunoSEQ multiplex PCR, while the TCRdb copy is restricted to in-frame clones and leaves out a portion. V and J calls and clone size are as listed in that table; D and trimming were resolved from the DNA. The table lists 300,000 to 450,000 clones, around 85% of them singletons, with 3% to 4.5% in the top ten. This TCR was recovered from a woman between 18 and 30 years old with acute or convalescent COVID-19. The sequencing input was peripheral blood.

The CDR3 nucleotides are TGTGCCAGCAGCGTCGGGACAGATACGCAGTATTTT. This translates into CASSVGTDTQYF. The chain is built from TRBV11-3 and TRBJ2-3; D gene uncertain. With 5 bases removed from V and 3 bases from J, the gap between germline ends came to 6 bases. Per germline, CDR1 SGHNT and CDR2 YENEEA. This CDR3 contains 12 residues.